A selection of T cell receptor beta chains follows, all from one sample in a study of circulating and synovial CD4+ cells in juvenile arthritis. The protocol was immunoSEQ multiplex PCR, while the TCRdb copy is restricted to in-frame clones and leaves out a portion. Among tens of thousands of clones listed, 95% were seen once. The sequenced sample was CD4+ T cells from blood. The source is a human donor with juvenile idiopathic arthritis. CDR3s include the opening cysteine and the closing phenylalanine or tryptophan. Each record gives: clone size, D gene, V gene, J gene, CDR3 DNA, CDR3 protein. A D gene is named only where the DNA matches it firmly. Size is stated for part of the rows, as once, few or many counts, or as a class when the clone is expanded.

.	TRBD2	TRBV11-1	TRBJ2-5	TGTGCCAGCAGCTTAGCACGGACTAGCGGGGGATTACTACAAGAGACCCAGTACTTC	CASSLARTSGGLLQETQYF
.	.	TRBV18	TRBJ1-1	TGTGCCAGCTCACCGCAGAGACAGCCCATGAACACTGAAGCTTTCTTT	CASSPQRQPMNTEAFF
.	TRBD1	TRBV25-1	TRBJ1-2	TGTGCCAGCAGTCCTAGCCCGGGACAGGGCCGGTCTAACTATGGCTACACCTTC	CASSPSPGQGRSNYGYTF
.	TRBD2	TRBV28	TRBJ2-3	TGTGCGATCACAAGCGGGACCCCAAGCACAGATACGCAGTATTTT	CAITSGTPSTDTQYF
.	TRBD1	TRBV23-1	TRBJ1-1	TGCGCCAGCAGTCCCCCGGACAGGGAGATGACTGAAGCTTTCTTT	CASSPPDREMTEAFF
.	.	TRBV2	TRBJ2-3	TGTGCCAGCAGTGATCCTAGCCCAGATACGCAGTATTTT	CASSDPSPDTQYF
once	TRBD2	TRBV7-2	TRBJ2-2	TGTGCCAGCAGCTCAACGGGACTAGGAACTTCCGGGGAGCTGTTTTTT	CASSSTGLGTSGELFF
.	TRBD1	TRBV11-1	TRBJ1-6	TGTGCCAGCGGCCTCGACAGGGTAAAAAAGTCACCCCTCCACTTT	CASGLDRVKKSPLHF
.	TRBD2	TRBV5-1	TRBJ2-3	TGCGCCAGCAGCCCAGTATATAGCGTGGGGGGGAACACAGATACGCAGTATTTT	CASSPVYSVGGNTDTQYF
.	TRBD2	TRBV30	TRBJ2-7	TGTGCCTGGAGTTTATCCGGGACTAGCAACTACTTC	CAWSLSGTSNYF
.	.	TRBV28	TRBJ1-2	TGTGCCAGCAGTTTTGATGGGGAGGACTATGGCTACACCTTC	CASSFDGEDYGYTF
.	.	TRBV28	TRBJ2-2	TGTGCCAGCAGTTTCGCCAGGACAAGTACCGGGGAGCTGTTTTTT	CASSFARTSTGELFF
.	.	TRBV4-3	TRBJ1-2	TGCGCCAGCAGCCACAGTCCCGCGGGGGCCGGCTATGGCTACACCTTC	CASSHSPAGAGYGYTF
.	TRBD1	TRBV2	TRBJ1-2	TGTGCCAGCAGTGTGGCAGACAGGGCCTTC	CASSVADRAF
.	TRBD1	TRBV5-1	TRBJ2-7	TGCGCCAGCAGTGCCGGGACAGGCCTTTACGAGCAGTACTTC	CASSAGTGLYEQYF
.	.	TRBV9	TRBJ1-2	TGTGCCAGCAGCGTCTCCGGGACTGAATACTATGGCTACACCTTC	CASSVSGTEYYGYTF
.	.	TRBV9	TRBJ2-1	TGTGCCAGCAGCGTAGGGAGCAGGGGGGTCTACAATGAGCAGTTCTTC	CASSVGSRGVYNEQFF
.	.	TRBV7-8	TRBJ2-2	TGTGCCAGCAGCCCAATTGGGGGGGGCGGCGGGGAGCTGTTTTTT	CASSPIGGGGGELFF
.	.	TRBV5-8	TRBJ2-2	TGTGCCAGCAGCTCTAGCAGAAGGAACACCGGGGAGCTGTTTTTT	CASSSSRRNTGELFF
.	TRBD2	TRBV18	TRBJ2-3	TGTGCCAGCTCTCCTCTGGGGGGGGCAGATACGCAGTATTTT	CASSPLGGADTQYF
.	TRBD1	TRBV19	TRBJ1-2	TGTGCCAGTAGTCCTCGGGGACAGGCGACTAACTATGGCTACACCTTC	CASSPRGQATNYGYTF